This is a list of T cell receptor beta chains from one sample in a study of T cell changes during pregnancy in multiple sclerosis. The protocol was immunoSEQ multiplex PCR, while the TCRdb copy is restricted to in-frame clones and leaves out a portion. The repertoire holds about 99,000 clones, with roughly 92% as singletons. Source: peripheral blood, taken after pregnancy. The source is a female donor with multiple sclerosis, enrolled in a pregnancy study. CDR3s include the opening cysteine and the closing phenylalanine or tryptophan. The D gene is left open where the match is weak.

d_gene | j_gene | v_gene | CDR3aa
TRBD2 | TRBJ2-1 | TRBV7-2 | CASRGNTLAGYNEQFF
TRBD1 | TRBJ2-1 | TRBV5-1 | CASSREGTGRYNEQFF
- | TRBJ2-5 | TRBV2 | CARSRDTEETQYF
- | TRBJ1-2 | TRBV18 | CASSPLDAYGYTF
TRBD2 | TRBJ2-7 | TRBV10-1 | CASSNSGRFSYEQYF
TRBD2 | TRBJ2-5 | TRBV4-2 | CASSQELAGGQGVQETQYF
TRBD2 | TRBJ2-7 | TRBV5-5 | CASSFYGGGSEQYF
- | TRBJ2-7 | TRBV6-1 | CALEELGEQYF
- | TRBJ2-2 | TRBV28 | CASSFTQSGNTGELFF
TRBD1 | TRBJ1-2 | TRBV6-6 | CASSSISGQGVYGYTF
- | TRBJ1-1 | TRBV19 | CASNPGINTEAFF
TRBD2 | TRBJ2-1 | TRBV9 | CASSVGGGLDYNEQFF
- | TRBJ2-7 | TRBV30 | CAWSPRSGAREQYF
TRBD1 | TRBJ2-7 | TRBV9 | CASSASGTVSEQYF
TRBD2 | TRBJ2-7 | TRBV6-5 | CASSSSSGRPYF
- | TRBJ1-3 | TRBV5-4 | CASSLVGEGNTIYF